This T cell receptor beta chain was observed in a study of cytomegalovirus exposure and HLA in healthy donors. The trim removed 3 bases at V and 0 bases at J, leaving 4 bases unmatched. Germline V gene sequence: CDR1 SGHTA, CDR2 FQGTGA. The CDR3 totals 16 residues. Primers: 60 Vbeta forward and 13 Jbeta reverse. Profiled with immunoSEQ multiplex PCR; TCRdb holds only in-frame clones, not every one. The table shows about 170,000 clones, with roughly 73% occurring only once. This clonotype was obtained from a female donor in good health and CMV-seronegative. The chain recombines TRBV7-3 with TRBJ2-7; 11 nucleotides agree with TRBD2. Sequenced input: PBMCs. The CDR3 loop is CASSFSGTSGSYEQYF. CDR3 bases: TGTGCCAGCAGCTTCTCCGGGACTAGCGGCTCCTACGAGCAGTACTTC.